Listed here is a single T cell receptor beta chain. Its antigen is still unknown. No much larger clone exists at a distance of one base, and base qualities are not known. The treatment or condition label corresponds to: allogeneic hematopoietic cell transplantation with graft depleted of TCRalphabeta T cells and CD19 B cells. The transplant recipients were children given TCRalphabeta/CD19-depleted allogeneic hematopoietic cell grafts. The CDR3 has 14 amino acids, counting the end cysteine and phenylalanine. Left in the record is the CDR3 DNA by itself, 42 bases read in frame from the first base. The CDR1 and CDR2 encoded by the germline V gene are SQVTM and ANQGSEA. V is shortened by 6 bases, J by 2 bases, and the region joining them spans 15 bases. The data were obtained in a study of T-cell reconstitution after alpha-beta-depleted transplantation in children (dated by TCRdb to the mid-2010s). Background for the entire study: Using TCR repertoire profiling, the study quantitatively followed how T-cell immune reconstitution unfolded in children after TCRalphabeta/CD19-depleted allogeneic hematopoietic cell transplantation.

Points the paper makes about the study in general: In some patients, the high TCRbeta diversity seen at day 60 was put down to recipient T cells and intrathymic progenitors that had survived conditioning. Over the following months the frequencies of hyperexpanded clones went down, and after one year T-cell counts and TCRbeta diversity were mostly credited to newly produced T cells. About two months after transplant, the apparently early recovery of alphabetaT-cell counts reportedly depended on just several hundred clones that had expanded rapidly and came from non-depleted graft cells.

The library relied on PCR. TCRdb shows the sequencer as Illumina HiSeq 2500. TCR libraries were prepared with molecular barcoding, using unique molecular identifiers to normalize TCRbeta repertoire quantification. TCRdb cleaned the public reads at Q25 with fastp, built clones with MiXCR and kept in-frame beta chains. Every entry covers one CDR3 protein and lists the most common genes and DNA from its rows. The sample table shows roughly 420,000 distinct CDR3 sequences, and 15% to 20% are seen once. 29% of the sample is in the top ten clones. This receptor chain uses TRBV29-1 and TRBJ2-3; perhaps TRBD2 is the D gene, with 6 bases matching. This receptor was identified in a boy in the first two years of life who had a stem cell transplant for Wiskott-Aldrich syndrome, so the T cells may come from the graft donor. This specimen was PBMCs, mostly from graft donor cells, taken 360 days after TCRalphabeta/CD19-depleted stem cell transplant. The CDR3 protein sequence reads: CSVSPGLHTDTQYF. The DNA is as follows: TGCAGCGTATCACCGGGACTCCACACAGATACGCAGTATTTT.